These 16 T cell receptor beta chains were sequenced from one sample in a study of tumor-infiltrating lymphocytes in oesophageal squamous cell carcinoma. A single record per CDR3 protein comes from TCRdb applying MiXCR to the PCR reads. The sample includes 20,000 or so distinct CDR3 sequences, just over 40% of them seen just once. Sample: normal esophageal tissue next to the tumor. These receptor sequences come from a male donor with esophageal squamous cell carcinoma.

This clonotype has a handful of counts. This chain joins TRBV7-4 and TRBJ2-3; perhaps TRBD1 as D (6 bases). The CDR3 has 16 residues. Germline CDR1 reads SGHVT; CDR2 reads SQSDAQ. Trimming took off 5 bases at V and 0 bases at J, with 15 bases between the two ends. CDR3 in amino acids: CASSHLGDTSTDTQYF. In DNA, the CDR3 is TGTGCCAGCAGCCACCTTGGGGACACTAGCACAGATACGCAGTATTTT.

Within the sample, this clonotype is medium-sized (0.01 to 0.1%). The J gene is TRBJ2-1, the V gene TRBV11-2; D is unclear. There are 15 residues in the CDR3. V was pared by 3 bases and J by 6 bases, with 15 bases between. Germline V CDR1 and CDR2: SGHAT, FQNNGV. CDR3 coding DNA: TGTGCCAGCAGCTTTTCGTCCAGCCCTTTCAATGAGCAGTTCTTC. Translating it yields CASSFSSSPFNEQFF.

The CDR3 DNA reads as TGTGCCAGCAGCCCGGCCGTAGACGTCGAGCAGTACTTC. This codes for CASSPAVDVEQYF. The chain links TRBV7-2 to TRBJ2-7; D unresolved. Deletions cut 5 bases from V and 6 bases from J, with 14 bases between. Per the germline V gene, CDR1 is SGHTA and CDR2 is FQGNSA. The length of the CDR3 is 13 residues.

The rearrangement uses TRBV7-8 and TRBJ2-7; D may correspond to TRBD1 or TRBD2 (6 bases each). Near its end, the DNA agrees better with TRBJ2-5, so the J call may be wrong. The length of the CDR3 is 14 residues. Germline V gives CDR1 SGHVS, CDR2 FQNEAQ. The CDR3 coding sequence is TGTGCCAGCAATCCTTGGGGGCTAGCGGAGACCCAGTACTTC. Its translation: CASNPWGLAETQYF.

The genes are TRBV6-6 and TRBJ2-7, with 10 bases aligning to TRBD1. This CDR3 is built from 14 residues. CDR1 is MNHNY, CDR2 SVGAGI, per germline (reference sequence). Losses at the gene ends were 5 bases for V and 6 bases for J; bases not matched to a gene: 7. The CDR3 bases are TGTGCCAGCAGTGGCGGGACAGGGGAAAGCGAGCAGTACTTC. It is translated as CASSGGTGESEQYF.

The chain combines TRBV3-1 with TRBJ2-7; D is unclear. This CDR3 spans 15 amino acids. V was shortened by 0 bases and J by 0 bases, with 9 bases between the two germline ends. Germline loops: CDR1 LGHDT, CDR2 YNNKEL (reference sequence). DNA of the CDR3: TGTGCCAGCAGCCAAGATGGGCGGTACTCCTACGAGCAGTACTTC. This gives the protein CASSQDGRYSYEQYF.

This clonotype is medium-sized (0.01 to 0.1%) in the sample. This chain links TRBV7-9 with TRBJ2-3; D is possibly TRBD2 (5 bases). The V gene lost 2 bases and the J gene lost 0 bases, with 12 bases spanning the gap. CDR3 length: 16 residues. The germline V gene has CDR1 SEHNR and CDR2 FQNEAQ (reference sequence). The chain's CDR3 is CASSLRGQASTDTQYF. The CDR3 nucleotides are TGTGCCAGCAGCTTACGAGGGCAGGCTAGCACAGATACGCAGTATTTT.

Notes on this clonotype: This may be a read error: a much more frequent sequence differs by one nucleotide. The chain combines TRBV11-2 with TRBJ2-1, with 8 positions matching TRBD1. The CDR3 covers 11 residues. In germline, CDR1 is SGHAT, CDR2 FQNNGV. Germline trimming cut 5 bases from V and 10 bases from J; bases unmatched to any gene: 1. CDR3 protein: CASSTGGEQFF. The CDR3 DNA reads as TGTGCCAGCAGCACAGGGGGGGAGCAGTTCTTC.

By share of the sample, this clonotype is medium-sized. V usage is TRBV7-8 and J usage is TRBJ1-4, with D tentatively TRBD1 (5 bases). The CDR3 spans 15 residues. The V end lost 5 bases, the J end lost 11 bases, and 21 bases lay between the germline ends. Germline assignment: CDR1 SGHVS and CDR2 FQNEAQ. CDR3 loop: CASSPTQGLVRKLFF. CDR3 in DNA: TGTGCCAGCAGCCCGACCCAGGGCTTGGTACGGAAACTGTTTTTT.

This clonotype has a count of ten or more. With a much larger clone just one base away, this may be a read error. V is TRBV6-1 and J is TRBJ2-7; TRBD2 aligns across 7 bases. Germline values: CDR1 MNHNS, CDR2 SASEGT. The CDR3 extends over 16 amino acids. The J segment lost 7 bases and the V segment lost 6 bases, leaving 18 bases of the junction unmatched. The CDR3 is CASRPLAEPGVVEQYF. The CDR3 coding sequence is TGTGCCAGCAGACCTCTAGCGGAGCCGGGGGTGGTTGAGCAGTACTTC.

The V gene is TRBV6-1, the J gene TRBJ2-3; 9 bases are shared with TRBD2. Germline-derived CDR1 and CDR2 are MNHNS and SASEGT. This CDR3 comprises 15 residues. V was pared by 2 bases and J by 6 bases, with 6 bases of the junction left unmatched. The CDR3 DNA follows: TGTGCCAGCAGTGAATTTGCGGGAGGGAAGGATACGCAGTATTTT. It codes for CASSEFAGGKDTQYF.

V gene TRBV7-3 combines with J gene TRBJ2-1; D unresolved. CDR1 and CDR2 from the germline V gene are SGHTA and FQGTGA. V lost 4 bases and J 5 bases, leaving 6 bases between the germline ends. This CDR3 spans 12 amino acids. The chain's CDR3 is CASSSTHNEQFF. The DNA of the CDR3 is TGTGCCAGCAGCTCAACTCACAATGAGCAGTTCTTC.

The V and J genes are TRBV7-9 and TRBJ2-3; 8 bases are a match to TRBD1. The CDR3 runs to 13 residues. Trimming cost V 5 bases and J 3 bases; bases outside gene matches: 1. The germline CDR1 and CDR2 sequences are SEHNR and FQNEAQ (reference sequence). The CDR3 DNA is TGTGCCAGCAGCGGACAGGGTACAGATACGCAGTATTTT. Amino acid sequence: CASSGQGTDTQYF.

This clonotype was detected many times. The chain recombines TRBV11-2 with TRBJ2-1; the D gene is possibly TRBD1 (5 bases). The germline gives CDR1 SGHAT, CDR2 FQNNGV. V lost 3 bases and J lost 8, with 17 bases in between. The length of the CDR3 is 15 residues. The DNA for the CDR3 is TGTGCCAGCAGCTTTCCTGTTGGGCAGGGTCATGAGCAGTTCTTC. As protein: CASSFPVGQGHEQFF.

This clonotype was counted at least ten times. The chain is built from TRBV2 and TRBJ2-3; D remains unclear. The CDR3 contains 11 residues. Germline CDR1 is SNHLY and CDR2 is FYNNEI. V lost 8 bases and J 4 bases, leaving 7 bases between the germline ends. The CDR3 loop reads CASELADTQYF. CDR3 coding DNA: TGTGCCAGCGAGTTAGCAGATACGCAGTATTTT.

This clonotype was picked up many times. This may come from a read error, since a much larger clone is one base off. The V gene is TRBV7-7, the J gene TRBJ2-7; 9 bases map to TRBD1. This CDR3 is 14 amino acids long. Looked up from germline, CDR1 is SSHAT and CDR2 is FNYEAQ (reference sequence). The CDR3 coding sequence is TGTGCTAGCAGTCGGGGACAGGGTGTCTATGAGCAGTACTTC. Its translation is CASSRGQGVYEQYF.